A selection of T cell receptor beta chains follows, all from one sample in a study of blood T cell repertoires in COVID-19. The assay was immunoSEQ multiplex PCR, and TCRdb's table has in-frame clones only and misses some. The repertoire holds roughly 500,000 clones, with approximately 90% as singletons. Sequenced: PBMCs or T cells enriched from blood (not recorded which). Receptors were obtained from a woman in her 40s who had recovered from COVID-19. Each CDR3 is given without its conserved first and last residue. Clone size is given for some rows only: seen once, a few or many times, or a class if the clone is expanded.

clone size	V gene	J gene	CDR3 protein
-	TRBV3-1/TRBV3-2	TRBJ2-7	ASSQVGRAYEQY
-	TRBV10-3	TRBJ2-1	AISELPLSGRLNEQF
-	TRBV19	TRBJ2-1	ASTGGGLGVNEQF
-	TRBV5-1	TRBJ1-4	ASSHGTGREKLF
-	TRBV18	TRBJ1-4	ASSPPSGAVEKLF
-	TRBV11-2	TRBJ2-3	ASREKIAEITDTQY
once	TRBV30	TRBJ1-4	AWSVQRSEKLF
-	TRBV5-1	TRBJ1-1	ASHNPGHI
-	TRBV18	TRBJ2-3	ASSPPVGEGEDTQY
-	TRBV15	TRBJ2-5	ATSRDLSGRATVRTGGETQY
-	TRBV18	TRBJ1-6	ASSSGPSGGSPLH
-	TRBV6-5	TRBJ2-5	ASKRLAEETQY
-	TRBV30	TRBJ1-1	AWMRYRALNTEAF
-	TRBV5-1	TRBJ2-3	ASSPGQSTDTQY
-	TRBV27	TRBJ2-1	ASRYRQGSYNEQF
-	TRBV6-5	TRBJ2-1	ASSWQGGNEQF
-	TRBV7-2	TRBJ1-3	ASSLDGGSGNTIY
few	TRBV4-3	TRBJ1-2	ASSQAVGGAYDYGYT
-	TRBV19	TRBJ1-2	ASSKGQAGGYT
many	TRBV7-9	TRBJ1-5	ASSPVAPGDQPQH
-	TRBV10-3	TRBJ1-1	AISESGGSEAF
-	TRBV11-2	TRBJ1-4	ASSLGSEKLF
-	TRBV10-3	TRBJ2-3	ASTGTDRTDTQY
-	TRBV6-2/TRBV6-3	TRBJ2-5	ASSLKTAYQETQY
-	TRBV29-1	TRBJ1-2	SVANGAGYT
-	TRBV7-2	TRBJ2-7	ASSLEVGAAALSYEQY
few	TRBV5-1	TRBJ2-2	ASSSSRVDTGELF
-	TRBV10-3	TRBJ1-2	AIRRQGQQTNYGYT
-	TRBV6-1	TRBJ2-7	ASREKPGLGTYEQY
-	TRBV18	TRBJ1-4	ASSPPGQGREKLF
-	TRBV19	TRBJ2-1	ASSFLGQYHNEQF
-	TRBV5-1	TRBJ1-4	ASSLGTDPQGEKLF
-	TRBV11-2	TRBJ1-2	ASSLAQAGFAGYT
-	TRBV5-1	TRBJ2-5	ASSLYQGQETQY
-	TRBV7-9	TRBJ2-2	ASRHRDIKYPGELF
-	TRBV24-1	TRBJ2-5	ATSDGDSVYQETQY
once	TRBV6-1	TRBJ1-1	ASSERRQGGTEAF
-	TRBV7-2	TRBJ2-1	ASSLWGGREAYNEQF
-	TRBV6-5	TRBJ2-1	ASSYAGGPYNEQF
-	TRBV12-5	TRBJ2-5	ASGLGPGGGGETQY
-	TRBV3-1/TRBV3-2	TRBJ2-1	ASSQDLGRNEQF
-	TRBV5-1	TRBJ1-4	ASSLAFPHPTGTNEKLF
once	TRBV6-5	TRBJ1-2	ASRNMGQRDGYT
-	TRBV27	TRBJ2-2	ASSLGQGVPPGELF
-	TRBV9	TRBJ2-7	ASSVGISSYEQY
few	TRBV6-5	TRBJ1-2	ASLPGSSSNYGYT
-	TRBV5-8	TRBJ1-4	ASPRGSGKLF
-	TRBV7-9	TRBJ1-4	ASSVSAGFGEKLF
-	TRBV5-1	TRBJ2-7	ASSLGTLGAGGPEVKY